This TCR beta chain was identified during a study of radiotherapy plus CTLA-4 blockade in lung cancer. Study-wide points: Blood TCR clones of tumor origin expanded after radiotherapy plus ipilimumab.

On this clone: Its antigen is unidentified.

The CDR3 runs to 13 residues. The trim removed 0 bases at V and 5 bases at J, leaving 1 base unmatched. Per germline, CDR1 SGDLS and CDR2 YYNGEE. Method: immunoSEQ multiplex PCR; TCRdb's copy keeps in-frame clones and lacks some. The data hold about 39,000 clones, with approximately 75% observed a single time. The sequenced sample was peripheral blood, obtained from a patient treated with radiotherapy plus ipilimumab. The clonotype comes from a human donor with non-small cell lung cancer that progressed on radiotherapy plus ipilimumab. The chain uses TRBV9 and TRBJ2-7, with 8 bases identical to TRBD2. Here the CDR3 DNA reads TGTGCCAGCAGCGTAGACGGGGGGGACGAGCAGTACTTC. Its protein is CASSVDGGDEQYF.